The clone carrying this T cell receptor beta chain has just one count. What it binds is unknown. Germline CDR1 MNHEY, CDR2 SVGAGI. The V segment lost 5 bases and the J segment 2 bases; nucleotides outside the gene matches: 6. The CDR3 covers 15 residues. After isolation, RNA underwent reverse transcription to generate cDNA as the sequencing template. The method was immunoSEQ multiplex PCR; TCRdb's version includes in-frame clones alone and lacks a portion of them. This sample has about 170,000 clones, with around 58% found just once. The data were obtained in a study of CD8+ T cells in alopecia areata. General study findings and limits: Having one nonresponder leaves uncertain how baseline CD8+ expansion relates to response. Higher clonality was seen in lesional scalp than in normal scalp, especially in alopecia totalis/universalis.

The treatment was: oral pan-JAK inhibitor, 5-10 mg twice daily. The source is a human donor with alopecia areata. Source: CD4+ T cells sorted from blood, taken at week 56, from a patient treated with tofacitinib. The V gene is TRBV6-5, the J gene TRBJ2-7; 10 bases fit TRBD1. CDR3 region: CASSPRQGAAYEQYF. CDR3 DNA sequence: TGTGCCAGCAGTCCCCGACAGGGGGCTGCCTACGAGCAGTACTTC.